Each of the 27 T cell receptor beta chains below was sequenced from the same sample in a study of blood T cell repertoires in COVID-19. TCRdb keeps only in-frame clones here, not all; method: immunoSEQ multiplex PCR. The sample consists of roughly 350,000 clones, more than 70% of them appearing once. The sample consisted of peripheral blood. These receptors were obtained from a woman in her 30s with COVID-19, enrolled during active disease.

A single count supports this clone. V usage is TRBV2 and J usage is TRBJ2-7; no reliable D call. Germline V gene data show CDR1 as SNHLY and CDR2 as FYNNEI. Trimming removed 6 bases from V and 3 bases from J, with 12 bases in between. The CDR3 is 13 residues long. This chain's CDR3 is CASSWQTGYEQYF. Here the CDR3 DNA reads TGTGCCAGCAGCTGGCAGACGGGCTACGAGCAGTACTTC.

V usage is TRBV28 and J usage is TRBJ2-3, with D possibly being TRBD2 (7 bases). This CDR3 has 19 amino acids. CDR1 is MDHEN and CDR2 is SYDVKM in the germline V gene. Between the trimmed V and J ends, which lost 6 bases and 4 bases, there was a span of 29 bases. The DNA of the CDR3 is TGTGCCAGCAGATCTTATACCCTTCCTCAGGGGAGCGGGGCAGATACGCAGTATTTT. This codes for CASRSYTLPQGSGADTQYF.

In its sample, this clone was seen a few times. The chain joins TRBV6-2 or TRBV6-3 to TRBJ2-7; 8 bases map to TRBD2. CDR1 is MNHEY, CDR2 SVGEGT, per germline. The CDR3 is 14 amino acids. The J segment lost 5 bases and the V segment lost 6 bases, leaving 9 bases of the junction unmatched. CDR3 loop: CASSRGLEHNEQYF. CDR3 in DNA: TGTGCCAGCAGCCGGGGACTAGAACACAACGAGCAGTACTTC.

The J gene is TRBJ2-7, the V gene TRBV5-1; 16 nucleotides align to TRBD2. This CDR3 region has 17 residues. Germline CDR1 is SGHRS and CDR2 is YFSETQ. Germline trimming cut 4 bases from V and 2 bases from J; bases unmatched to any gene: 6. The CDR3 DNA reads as TGCGCCAGCAGCATCGGGACTAGCGGGAGGGCCCCCTACGAGCAGTACTTC. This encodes CASSIGTSGRAPYEQYF.

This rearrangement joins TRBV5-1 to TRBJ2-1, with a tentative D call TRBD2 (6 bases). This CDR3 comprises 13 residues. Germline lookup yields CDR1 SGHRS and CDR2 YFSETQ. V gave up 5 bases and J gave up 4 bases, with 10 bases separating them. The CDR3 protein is CASRGGLYNEQFF. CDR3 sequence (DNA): TGCGCCAGCAGGGGGGGATTATACAATGAGCAGTTCTTC.

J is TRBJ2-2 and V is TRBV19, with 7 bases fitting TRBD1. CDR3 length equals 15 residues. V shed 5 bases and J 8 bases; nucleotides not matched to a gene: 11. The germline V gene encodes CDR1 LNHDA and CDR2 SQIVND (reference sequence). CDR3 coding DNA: TGTGCCAGTAGTTCATCGACAGGGAATATAGGGGAGCTGTTTTTT. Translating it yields CASSSSTGNIGELFF.

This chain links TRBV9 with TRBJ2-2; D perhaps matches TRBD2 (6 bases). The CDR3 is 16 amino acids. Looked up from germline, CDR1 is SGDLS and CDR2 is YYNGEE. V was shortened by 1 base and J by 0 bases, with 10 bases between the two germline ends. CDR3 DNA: TGTGCCAGCAGCGTACCAGCGGGCGCGAACACCGGGGAGCTGTTTTTT. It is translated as CASSVPAGANTGELFF.

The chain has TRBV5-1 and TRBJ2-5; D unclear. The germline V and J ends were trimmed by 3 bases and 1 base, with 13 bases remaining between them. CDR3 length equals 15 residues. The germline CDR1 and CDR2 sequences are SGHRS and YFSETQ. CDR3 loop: CASSSRLLTQETQYF. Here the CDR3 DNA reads TGCGCCAGCAGCTCCCGTTTACTCACCCAAGAGACCCAGTACTTC. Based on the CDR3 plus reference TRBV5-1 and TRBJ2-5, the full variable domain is KAGVTQTPRYLIKTRGQQVTLSCSPISGHRSVSWYQQTPGQGLQFLFEYFSETQRNKGNFPGRFSGRQFSNSRSEMNVSTLELGDSALYLCASSSRLLTQETQYFGPGTRLLVL.

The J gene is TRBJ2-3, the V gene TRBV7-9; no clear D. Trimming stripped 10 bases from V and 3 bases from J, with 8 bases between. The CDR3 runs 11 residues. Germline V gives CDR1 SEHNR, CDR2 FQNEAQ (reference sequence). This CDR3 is CAMVTTDTQYF. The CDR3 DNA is TGTGCCATGGTTACTACAGATACGCAGTATTTT.

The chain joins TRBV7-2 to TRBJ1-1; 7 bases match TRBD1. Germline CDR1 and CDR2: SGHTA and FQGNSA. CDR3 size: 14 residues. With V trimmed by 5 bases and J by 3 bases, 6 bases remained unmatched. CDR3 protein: CASSIRQGYTEAFF. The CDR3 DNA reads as TGTGCCAGCAGCATCCGACAGGGATACACTGAAGCTTTCTTT.

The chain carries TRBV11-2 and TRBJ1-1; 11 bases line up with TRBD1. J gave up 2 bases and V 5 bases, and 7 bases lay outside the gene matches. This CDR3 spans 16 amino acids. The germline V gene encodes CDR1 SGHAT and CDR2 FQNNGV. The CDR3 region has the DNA TGTGCCAGCAGCACTTGGGACAGGGGGAGAAACACTGAAGCTTTCTTT. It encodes CASSTWDRGRNTEAFF.

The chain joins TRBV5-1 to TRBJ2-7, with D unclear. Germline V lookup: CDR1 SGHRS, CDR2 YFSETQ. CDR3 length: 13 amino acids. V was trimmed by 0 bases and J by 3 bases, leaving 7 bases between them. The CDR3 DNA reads TGCGCCAGCAGCTTGGTCCAGCGCTACGAGCAGTACTTC. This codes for CASSLVQRYEQYF.

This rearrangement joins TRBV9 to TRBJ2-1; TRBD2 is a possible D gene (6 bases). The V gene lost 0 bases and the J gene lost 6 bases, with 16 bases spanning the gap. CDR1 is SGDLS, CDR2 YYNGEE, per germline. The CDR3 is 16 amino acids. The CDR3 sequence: CASSVGLRDSRNEQFF. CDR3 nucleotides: TGTGCCAGCAGCGTAGGATTAAGGGACTCTCGCAATGAGCAGTTCTTC.

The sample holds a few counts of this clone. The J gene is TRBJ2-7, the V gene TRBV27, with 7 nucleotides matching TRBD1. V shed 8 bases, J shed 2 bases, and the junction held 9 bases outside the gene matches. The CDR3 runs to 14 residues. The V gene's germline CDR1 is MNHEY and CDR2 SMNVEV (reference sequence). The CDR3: CASVANRGTYEQYF. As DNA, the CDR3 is TGTGCCAGCGTCGCGAACAGGGGAACCTACGAGCAGTACTTC.

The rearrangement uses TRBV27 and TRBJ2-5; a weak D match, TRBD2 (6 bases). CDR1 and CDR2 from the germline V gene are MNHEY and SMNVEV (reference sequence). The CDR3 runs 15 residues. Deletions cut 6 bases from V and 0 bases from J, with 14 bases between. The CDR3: CASRLSGWYQETQYF. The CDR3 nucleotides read TGTGCCAGCAGACTTAGCGGCTGGTACCAAGAGACCCAGTACTTC.

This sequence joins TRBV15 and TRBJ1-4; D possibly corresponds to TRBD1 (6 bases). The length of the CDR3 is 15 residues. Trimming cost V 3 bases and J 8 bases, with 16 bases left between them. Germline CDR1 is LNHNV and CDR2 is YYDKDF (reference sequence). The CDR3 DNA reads TGTGCCACCAGCAGGGGGAGGGGGAGGGTCGAAAAACTGTTTTTT. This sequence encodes CATSRGRGRVEKLFF.

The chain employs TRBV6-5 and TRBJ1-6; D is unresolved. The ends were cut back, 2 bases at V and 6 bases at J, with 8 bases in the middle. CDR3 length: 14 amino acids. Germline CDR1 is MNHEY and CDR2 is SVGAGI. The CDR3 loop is CASSYNGGNSPLHF. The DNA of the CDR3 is TGTGCCAGCAGTTACAACGGCGGTAATTCACCCCTCCACTTT.

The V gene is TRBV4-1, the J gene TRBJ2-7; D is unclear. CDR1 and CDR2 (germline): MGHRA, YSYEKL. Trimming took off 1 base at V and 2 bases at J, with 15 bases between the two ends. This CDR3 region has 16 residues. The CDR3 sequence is CASSQARVSNPYEQYF. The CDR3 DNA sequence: TGCGCCAGCAGCCAAGCCCGGGTATCAAACCCCTACGAGCAGTACTTC.

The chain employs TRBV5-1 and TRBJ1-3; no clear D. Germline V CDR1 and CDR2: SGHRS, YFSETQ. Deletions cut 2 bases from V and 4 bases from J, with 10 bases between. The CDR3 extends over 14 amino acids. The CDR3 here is CASSLSDFGNTIYF. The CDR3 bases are TGCGCCAGCAGCTTATCAGATTTCGGAAACACCATATATTTT. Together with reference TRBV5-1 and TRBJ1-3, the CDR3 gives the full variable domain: KAGVTQTPRYLIKTRGQQVTLSCSPISGHRSVSWYQQTPGQGLQFLFEYFSETQRNKGNFPGRFSGRQFSNSRSEMNVSTLELGDSALYLCASSLSDFGNTIYFGEGSWLTVV.

This chain's CDR3 is CASSVAEGRSYEQYF. In nucleotides, the CDR3 is TGTGCCAGCAGCGTAGCCGAGGGCCGCTCCTACGAGCAGTACTTC. The chain links TRBV9 to TRBJ2-7; D perhaps matches TRBD2 (5 bases). Between the trimmed V and J ends, which lost 0 bases and 0 bases, there was a span of 10 bases. Germline V lookup: CDR1 SGDLS, CDR2 YYNGEE. The CDR3 is made up of 15 amino acids.

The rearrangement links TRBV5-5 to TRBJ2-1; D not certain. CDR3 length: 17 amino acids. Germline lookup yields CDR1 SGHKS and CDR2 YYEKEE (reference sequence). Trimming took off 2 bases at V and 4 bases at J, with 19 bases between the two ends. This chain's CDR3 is CASSLATRPSTYNEQFF. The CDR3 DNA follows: TGTGCCAGCAGCTTAGCGACCCGCCCCAGCACTTACAATGAGCAGTTCTTC. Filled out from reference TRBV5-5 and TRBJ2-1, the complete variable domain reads DAGVTQSPTHLIKTRGQQVTLRCSPISGHKSVSWYQQVLGQGPQFIFQYYEKEERGRGNFPDRFSARQFPNYSSELNVNALLLGDSALYLCASSLATRPSTYNEQFFGPGTRLTVL.

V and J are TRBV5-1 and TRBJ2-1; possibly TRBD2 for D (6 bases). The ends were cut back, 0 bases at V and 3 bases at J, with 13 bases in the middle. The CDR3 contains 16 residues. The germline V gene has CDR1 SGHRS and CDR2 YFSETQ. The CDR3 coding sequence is TGCGCCAGCAGCTTGGCCGGGGCGGGGTTCTACAATGAGCAGTTCTTC. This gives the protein CASSLAGAGFYNEQFF.

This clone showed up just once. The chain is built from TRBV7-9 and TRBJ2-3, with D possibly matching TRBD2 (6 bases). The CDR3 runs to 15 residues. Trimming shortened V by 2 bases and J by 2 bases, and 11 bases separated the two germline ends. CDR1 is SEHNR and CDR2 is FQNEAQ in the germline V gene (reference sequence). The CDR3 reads CASSLTGTVTDTQYF. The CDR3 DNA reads TGTGCCAGCAGCTTAACCGGGACTGTCACAGATACGCAGTATTTT.

CDR3 in amino acids: CATSRDGTDRDSPLHF. The CDR3 bases are TGTGCCACCAGCAGAGATGGAACAGACAGGGATTCACCCCTCCACTTT. The chain uses TRBV15 and TRBJ1-6, with TRBD1 identical over 7 bases. Looked up from germline, CDR1 is LNHNV and CDR2 is YYDKDF (reference sequence). The CDR3 contains 16 residues. V trimming: 0 bases; J trimming: 8 bases; junction bases outside the gene matches: 7.

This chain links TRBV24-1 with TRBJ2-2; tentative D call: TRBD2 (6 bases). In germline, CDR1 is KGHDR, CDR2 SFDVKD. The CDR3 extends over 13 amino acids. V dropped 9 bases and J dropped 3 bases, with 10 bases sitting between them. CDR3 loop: CATRERDTGELFF. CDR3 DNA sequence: TGTGCCACCCGGGAGAGGGACACCGGGGAGCTGTTTTTT.

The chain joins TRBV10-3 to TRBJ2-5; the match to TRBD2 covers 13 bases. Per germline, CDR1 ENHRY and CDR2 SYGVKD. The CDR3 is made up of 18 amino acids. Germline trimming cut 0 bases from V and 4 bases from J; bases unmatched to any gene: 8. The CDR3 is CAISESKLAGGPGETQYF. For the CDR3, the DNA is TGTGCCATCAGTGAGTCGAAACTAGCGGGAGGGCCGGGAGAGACCCAGTACTTC.

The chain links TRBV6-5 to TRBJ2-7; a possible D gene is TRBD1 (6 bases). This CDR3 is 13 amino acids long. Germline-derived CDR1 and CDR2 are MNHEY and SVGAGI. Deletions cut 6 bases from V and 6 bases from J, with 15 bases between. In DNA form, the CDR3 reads TGTGCCAGCAGGGTATCAGGGGAGACCGAGCAGTACTTC. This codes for CASRVSGETEQYF.